Following are 21 T cell receptor beta chains from one sample sequenced in a study of blood T cell repertoires in COVID-19. Produced via immunoSEQ multiplex PCR; TCRdb's table is partial and in-frame only. The sample has about 160,000 clones; 82% are singletons. Source material: peripheral blood. These receptors all stem from a woman older than 75 with active or convalescent COVID-19.

The chain is built from TRBV7-3 and TRBJ2-7, with D unresolved. Germline V lookup: CDR1 SGHTA, CDR2 FQGTGA. The CDR3 runs to 15 residues. Deletions cut 1 base from V and 2 bases from J, with 12 bases between. The CDR3 here is CASSLNPDNAYEQYF. CDR3 coding DNA: TGTGCCAGCAGCTTAAATCCCGACAACGCCTACGAGCAGTACTTC.

V and J are TRBV5-1 and TRBJ2-2; D is unclear. Germline CDR1 and CDR2: SGHRS and YFSETQ. The ends were cut back, 4 bases at V and 3 bases at J, with 7 bases in the middle. CDR3 size: 13 residues. The DNA of the CDR3 is TGCGCCAGCAGCGGCACGTACACCGGGGAGCTGTTTTTT. Its translation is CASSGTYTGELFF. The variable domain in full, with the rest retrieved from reference TRBV5-1 and TRBJ2-2, is KAGVTQTPRYLIKTRGQQVTLSCSPISGHRSVSWYQQTPGQGLQFLFEYFSETQRNKGNFPGRFSGRQFSNSRSEMNVSTLELGDSALYLCASSGTYTGELFFGEGSRLTVL.

The rearrangement uses TRBV7-9 and TRBJ1-3; D perhaps matches TRBD1 (6 bases). The germline V gene encodes CDR1 SEHNR and CDR2 FQNEAQ (reference sequence). This CDR3 has 14 residues. V was pared by 2 bases and J by 3 bases, with 8 bases between. CDR3 sequence: CASSLQGLGNTIYF. CDR3 in DNA: TGTGCCAGCAGCTTACAGGGGCTTGGAAACACCATATATTTT.

The J gene is TRBJ2-1, the V gene TRBV27, with TRBD1 identical over 9 bases. Germline CDR1 is MNHEY and CDR2 is SMNVEV (reference sequence). Germline trimming cut 5 bases from V and 7 bases from J; bases unmatched to any gene: 12. The CDR3 spans 16 residues. The CDR3 is CASSARRDRAGNEQFF. The CDR3 DNA sequence: TGTGCCAGCAGTGCTCGCCGGGACAGGGCTGGTAATGAGCAGTTCTTC.

The V gene is TRBV7-3, the J gene TRBJ1-1; no clear D. The CDR3 spans 15 residues. With 8 bases removed from V and 1 base from J, the gap between germline ends came to 17 bases. Germline V gene data show CDR1 as SGHTA and CDR2 as FQGTGA. CDR3 in amino acids: CASRLIRGSNTEAFF. CDR3 DNA: TGTGCCAGCCGCCTTATACGGGGTTCGAACACTGAAGCTTTCTTT.

V and J are TRBV30 and TRBJ1-1; D is perhaps TRBD1 (6 bases). This CDR3 contains 13 residues. V lost 4 bases and J lost 1, with 10 bases in between. CDR1 is GTSNPN, CDR2 SVGIG, per germline (reference sequence). The CDR3 DNA reads as TGTGCCTGGACCCAACAGGGGAACACTGAAGCTTTCTTT. Amino acid sequence: CAWTQQGNTEAFF.

This clone was recorded only once. The J gene is TRBJ2-1, the V gene TRBV24-1; 14 bases are a match to TRBD2. This CDR3 is 18 amino acids long. V shed 3 bases, J shed 4 bases, and the junction held 7 bases outside the gene matches. The germline V gene encodes CDR1 KGHDR and CDR2 SFDVKD. Here the CDR3 DNA reads TGTGCCACCAGTGATCGCAGACTAGCGGGAGGGGTGTACAATGAGCAGTTCTTC. Translation gives CATSDRRLAGGVYNEQFF.

The J gene is TRBJ1-5, the V gene TRBV7-8; 7 bases map to TRBD1. Germline V gene lookup returns CDR1 SGHVS and CDR2 FQNEAQ. The ends lost 7 bases at V and 6 bases at J; junction bases unmatched: 9. The CDR3 sequence is 14 residues long. In DNA form, the CDR3 reads TGTGCCAGCAACGCCGGAGGGGGCGGTCAGCCCCAGCATTTT. Its translation is CASNAGGGGQPQHF.

The chain uses TRBV2 and TRBJ2-1, with TRBD2 identical over 8 bases. After removal of 7 bases from V and 7 bases from J, the junction contained 6 bases not matched to a gene. The CDR3 totals 13 residues. Germline V gene data show CDR1 as SNHLY and CDR2 as FYNNEI. The CDR3 protein is CASKAGAGNEQFF. The CDR3 nucleotides are TGTGCCAGCAAAGCGGGGGCTGGTAATGAGCAGTTCTTC.

This clone came up a few times. The genes are TRBV5-1 and TRBJ1-1, with D tentatively TRBD1 (5 bases). Trimming pared 4 bases from V and 6 bases from J, leaving 16 bases between. The CDR3 loop spans 14 amino acids. Germline CDR1 SGHRS, CDR2 YFSETQ. The CDR3 DNA reads TGCGCCAGCAGCAAAGGACAATCCACTTCTGAAGCTTTCTTT. It codes for CASSKGQSTSEAFF.

The chain links TRBV28 to TRBJ2-7; D might be TRBD2 (6 bases). The CDR3 is 12 amino acids. V lost 6 bases, J lost 4 bases, and 10 bases lay in between. The germline V gene has CDR1 MDHEN and CDR2 SYDVKM. CDR3 coding DNA: TGTGCCAGCAGGTCTGGGGGGTACGAGCAGTACTTC. Protein: CASRSGGYEQYF.

The chain combines TRBV29-1 with TRBJ2-7; D is ambiguous. This CDR3 has 14 residues. The V and J ends lost 2 bases and 5 bases respectively, with 16 bases between them. In germline, CDR1 is SQVTM, CDR2 ANQGSEA. This CDR3 reads CSVEKPGQLNEQYF. CDR3 sequence (DNA): TGCAGCGTTGAAAAGCCAGGTCAACTCAACGAGCAGTACTTC.

The chain combines TRBV15 with TRBJ2-4; TRBD2 matches 10 bases. Germline assignment: CDR1 LNHNV and CDR2 YYDKDF (reference sequence). The CDR3 runs 16 residues. The trim removed 3 bases at V and 3 bases at J, leaving 5 bases unmatched. The CDR3 nucleotides are TGTGCCACCAGCAGCCTAGCGGGAGACGTCAAAAACATTCAGTACTTC. Protein product: CATSSLAGDVKNIQYF.

The chain uses TRBV29-1 and TRBJ1-2; TRBD1 matches at 9 bases. CDR3 length: 14 residues. The trim removed 5 bases at V and 7 bases at J, leaving 11 bases unmatched. Germline CDR1 and CDR2: SQVTM and ANQGSEA. The CDR3 protein is CSVTPWDREPGYTF. The DNA of the CDR3 is TGCAGCGTTACCCCTTGGGACAGGGAACCTGGCTACACCTTC.

This rearrangement joins TRBV6-1 to TRBJ1-3; 8 nucleotides line up with TRBD1. Germline V gives CDR1 MNHNS, CDR2 SASEGT. The trim removed 4 bases at V and 0 bases at J, leaving 5 bases unmatched. The CDR3 spans 16 residues. The CDR3 here is CASSVGQGRSGNTIYF. The DNA for the CDR3 is TGTGCCAGCAGTGTAGGACAGGGTCGCTCTGGAAACACCATATATTTT.

The V gene is TRBV28, the J gene TRBJ1-3; D is undetermined. The CDR3 runs 14 residues. The germline V and J ends were trimmed by 6 bases and 3 bases, with 12 bases remaining between them. The germline V gene encodes CDR1 MDHEN and CDR2 SYDVKM. The CDR3: CASSTAVHGNTIYF. The DNA of the CDR3 is TGTGCCAGCAGCACGGCGGTTCATGGAAACACCATATATTTT.

This chain joins TRBV5-1 and TRBJ2-3; a possible D gene is TRBD2 (7 bases). CDR1 SGHRS and CDR2 YFSETQ come from the germline V gene. V was pared by 0 bases and J by 5 bases, with 13 bases between. This CDR3 is 15 amino acids long. In DNA form, the CDR3 reads TGCGCCAGCAGCTTGGAGTGGGGGGGCCGAGATACGCAGTATTTT. The encoded protein is CASSLEWGGRDTQYF.

The genes are TRBV7-2 and TRBJ1-2, with a possible D match to TRBD1 (6 bases). CDR1 is SGHTA, CDR2 FQGNSA, per germline. The CDR3 is 14 residues long. V was cut by 4 bases and J by 6 bases, with 15 bases left in between. Here the CDR3 reads CASSSEGRGDGYTF. The CDR3, as DNA: TGTGCCAGCAGCTCCGAAGGCAGGGGAGATGGCTACACCTTC.

V and J are TRBV15 and TRBJ2-2; 11 bases agree with TRBD2. The ends lost 1 base at V and 5 bases at J; junction bases unmatched: 3. This CDR3 contains 16 residues. Germline loops: CDR1 LNHNV, CDR2 YYDKDF (reference sequence). The CDR3, as DNA: TGTGCCACCAGCAGAGTAGCGGGAGGGCAGACCGGGGAGCTGTTTTTT. It translates to CATSRVAGGQTGELFF.

This clone was seen at least ten times. The sample holds other DNA sequences that translate to the same CDR3. The rearrangement links TRBV19 to TRBJ2-3; D is undetermined. The V and J ends lost 1 base and 6 bases respectively, with 5 bases between them. Germline CDR1 reads LNHDA; CDR2 reads SQIVND (reference sequence). The CDR3 is 12 amino acids. The CDR3 sequence: CASSIGRDTQYF. The CDR3 DNA reads TGTGCCAGTAGTATAGGTCGGGATACGCAGTATTTT.

The rearrangement joins TRBV5-1 to TRBJ2-2, with 10 bases fitting TRBD2. V was clipped by 3 bases and J by 5 bases; unmatched bases: 10. There are 17 residues in the CDR3. CDR1 SGHRS and CDR2 YFSETQ come from the germline V gene. CDR3 nucleotide sequence: TGCGCCAGCAGCTCCCAACCTAGCGGGAGCACGACCGGGGAGCTGTTTTTT. It is translated as CASSSQPSGSTTGELFF.